The source of this T cell receptor beta chain is a study of OX40 agonist ivuxolimab in advanced cancers. Looking at the study overall: Patients received ivuxolimab, an agonistic anti-OX40 (CD134) antibody. All patients had ivuxolimab intravenously every 2 weeks at 0.01 to 10 mg/kg.

Data came from immunoSEQ multiplex PCR; TCRdb stores just in-frame clones and leaves some out. This table holds 70,000 or so clones, roughly 90% found once. Germline CDR1 and CDR2: SGHRS and YFSETQ. The V end was cut by 3 bases, the J end by 7 bases, with 20 bases between. This CDR3 is 15 amino acids long. Turning to this clone: Antigen specificity is unknown.

Study outcomes and limitations: Normalized expansion of T-cell clones was also low for some nonresponders.

The sample in question was CD4+ or CD8+ T cells sorted from blood, obtained in a trial of the OX40 agonist ivuxolimab. This sequence was found in an adult with an advanced solid tumor such as melanoma, head and neck, liver or kidney cancer. The chain links TRBV5-1 to TRBJ2-7; D is uncertain. In nucleotides, the CDR3 is TGCGCCAGCAGCTCGGACGGATCCCTCTTTAGGGAGCAGTACTTC. Amino acid sequence: CASSSDGSLFREQYF.